The 18 T cell receptor beta chains in this list originate from one sample, sequenced in a study of cytomegalovirus exposure and HLA in healthy donors. Measured with immunoSEQ multiplex PCR; TCRdb has only the in-frame clones, and not every one. The table shows more than 85,000 clones, with 70% to 90% occurring only once. What was sequenced was PBMCs. These receptor sequences come from a young woman in good health and CMV-seropositive.

The chain has TRBV6-6 and TRBJ1-3; 7 positions agree with TRBD1. In germline, CDR1 is MNHNY, CDR2 SVGAGI (reference sequence). CDR3 length: 15 residues. With 5 bases clipped from V and 3 bases from J, the junction kept 7 bases outside the gene matches. The CDR3 nucleotides are TGTGCCAGCAGTCGCATACAGGGGATTGGAAACACCATATATTTT. Protein: CASSRIQGIGNTIYF.

J is TRBJ1-5 and V is TRBV19; a possible D gene is TRBD1 (6 bases). Trimming removed 4 bases from V and 0 bases from J, with 7 bases in between. Germline CDR1 and CDR2: LNHDA and SQIVND (reference sequence). This CDR3 has 14 residues. The chain's CDR3 is CASSRQDSNQPQHF. In DNA, the CDR3 is TGTGCCAGTAGTAGACAGGATAGCAATCAGCCCCAGCATTTT. Complete variable domain (other parts from reference TRBV19 and TRBJ1-5): DGGITQSPKYLFRKEGQNVTLSCEQNLNHDAMYWYRQDPGQGLRLIYYSQIVNDFQKGDIAEGYSVSREKKESFPLTVTSAQKNPTAFYLCASSRQDSNQPQHFGDGTRLSIL.

The chain combines TRBV5-1 with TRBJ2-7, with D perhaps TRBD2 (5 bases). Per the germline V gene, CDR1 is SGHRS and CDR2 is YFSETQ. The CDR3 is made up of 15 amino acids. Trimming pared 0 bases from V and 7 bases from J, leaving 17 bases between. The DNA for the CDR3 is TGCGCCAGCAGCTTGGATTCTTCAGGCTCGGGGGAGCAGTACTTC. This translates into CASSLDSSGSGEQYF.

This chain links TRBV30 with TRBJ2-1; D perhaps matches TRBD2 (5 bases). Germline V lookup: CDR1 GTSNPN, CDR2 SVGIG (reference sequence). Trimming left V 3 bases short and J 14 bases short, with 14 bases between. CDR3 length equals 11 residues. In nucleotides, the CDR3 is TGTGCCTGGAGCGACGGGCTAGCTGAGTTCTTC. Its protein product is CAWSDGLAEFF.

The chain joins TRBV4-1 to TRBJ2-2, with a possible D match to TRBD1 (7 bases). V was trimmed by 2 bases and J by 3 bases, leaving 13 bases between them. Looked up from germline, CDR1 is MGHRA and CDR2 is YSYEKL. This CDR3 has 16 amino acids. CDR3 protein: CASSQPGGSDTGELFF. CDR3 nucleotides: TGCGCCAGCAGCCAACCAGGGGGGTCGGACACCGGGGAGCTGTTTTTT.

This clone was counted once. The genes are TRBV9 and TRBJ2-1; 10 positions agree with TRBD2. After removal of 3 bases from V and 5 bases from J, the junction contained 5 bases not matched to a gene. Germline CDR1 SGDLS, CDR2 YYNGEE. This CDR3 is built from 15 residues. CDR3: CASSGGLASHNEQFF. Written as DNA, the CDR3 is TGTGCCAGCAGCGGGGGACTAGCGTCACACAATGAGCAGTTCTTC.

The genes are TRBV29-1 and TRBJ2-7; TRBD2 matches at 13 bases. With 5 bases clipped from V and 6 bases from J, the junction kept 7 bases outside the gene matches. Germline V gives CDR1 SQVTM, CDR2 ANQGSEA. This CDR3 is 14 amino acids long. CDR3 in amino acids: CSVTGTSGISEQYF. CDR3 coding DNA: TGCAGCGTTACCGGGACTAGCGGGATTAGCGAGCAGTACTTC.

The chain couples TRBV2 to TRBJ1-5; 9 bases fit TRBD1. The CDR3 spans 14 residues. J gave up 7 bases and V 5 bases, and 6 bases lay outside the gene matches. Germline CDR1 reads SNHLY; CDR2 reads FYNNEI. Here the CDR3 reads CASSQDRGEQPQHF. The CDR3 nucleotides are TGTGCCAGCAGTCAGGACAGGGGAGAGCAGCCCCAGCATTTT. Full variable domain (missing parts from reference TRBV2 and TRBJ1-5): EPEVTQTPSHQVTQMGQEVILRCVPISNHLYFYWYRQILGQKVEFLVSFYNNEISEKSEIFDDQFSVERPDGSNFTLKIRSTKLEDSAMYFCASSQDRGEQPQHFGDGTRLSIL.

CDR3 nucleotide sequence: TGTGCAAGTCGCTGCCGACTACCCAGAGGGGCCAAAAACATTCAGTACTTC. Its translation is CASRCRLPRGAKNIQYF. V is TRBV12-2 and J is TRBJ2-4; the table's D call, TRBD2, was not checked against the DNA. TRBV12-2 is classified as a pseudogene. This CDR3 is built from 17 residues.

The rearrangement uses TRBV5-4 and TRBJ2-2; 14 bases fit TRBD2. The CDR3 is made up of 16 amino acids. Germline values: CDR1 SGHNT, CDR2 YYREEE (reference sequence). Trimming removed 4 bases from V and 7 bases from J; junction bases left unmatched: 6. The CDR3 loop reads CASSGTSGSNVGELFF. The CDR3 coding sequence is TGTGCCAGCAGCGGGACTAGCGGGAGTAATGTCGGGGAGCTGTTTTTT.

This clone was seen only a few times. J is TRBJ2-7 and V is TRBV7-2; tentatively, D is TRBD1 (5 bases). Germline CDR1 is SGHTA and CDR2 is FQGNSA. Trimming pared 5 bases from V and 7 bases from J, leaving 15 bases between. CDR3 length equals 13 residues. The CDR3 loop reads CASSNQGLGEQYF. CDR3 DNA: TGTGCCAGCAGCAACCAGGGCCTTGGGGAGCAGTACTTC.

V is TRBV20-1 and J is TRBJ2-5, with 9 bases identical to TRBD2. Unmatched junction bases numbered 0, after V lost 8 bases and J lost 5 bases. The CDR3 extends over 10 amino acids. CDR1 is DFQATT, CDR2 SNEGSKA, per germline (reference sequence). In DNA form, the CDR3 reads TGCAGTAGCGGGAGGGAGACCCAGTACTTC. As protein: CSSGRETQYF.

This rearrangement joins TRBV6-5 to TRBJ2-2; TRBD2 agrees at 7 bases. CDR3 length: 13 residues. Trimming took 4 bases from V and 7 from J; bases not matched to a gene: 3. Germline V gives CDR1 MNHEY, CDR2 SVGAGI. The CDR3 region is CASSSTSSGELFF. The CDR3 DNA reads TGTGCCAGCAGTTCGACTAGCAGCGGGGAGCTGTTTTTT.

The V call is TRBV4-1, the J call TRBJ2-3; 8 nucleotides agree with TRBD1. V gave up 6 bases and J gave up 1 base; unmatched junction bases: 6. This CDR3 has 15 amino acids. From germline, CDR1 is MGHRA and CDR2 YSYEKL. The CDR3 DNA follows: TGCGCCAGCAGTGCCGGACAGGGAGGCACAGATACGCAGTATTTT. Residues: CASSAGQGGTDTQYF.

The V and J genes are TRBV4-1 and TRBJ2-5; the match to TRBD2 covers 13 bases. The V gene end was trimmed by 1 base and the J gene end by 2 bases; junction bases not matched to a gene: 1. Germline V CDR1 and CDR2: MGHRA, YSYEKL. The CDR3 contains 16 residues. As DNA, the CDR3 is TGCGCCAGCAGCCAAGGACTAGCGGGGGGTCAAGAGACCCAGTACTTC. Translating it yields CASSQGLAGGQETQYF.

The rearrangement uses TRBV30 and TRBJ1-2, with 10 bases that match TRBD1. The germline V gene has CDR1 GTSNPN and CDR2 SVGIG (reference sequence). The CDR3 consists of 13 residues. The trim removed 3 bases at V and 8 bases at J, leaving 6 bases unmatched. The DNA for the CDR3 is TGTGCCTGGAGCCAAAGACAGGGGGCGGGCTACACCTTC. Its protein is CAWSQRQGAGYTF.

The rearrangement links TRBV7-7 to TRBJ1-2; the D gene is possibly TRBD1 (6 bases). The CDR3 is 13 amino acids. CDR1 is SSHAT, CDR2 FNYEAQ, per germline (reference sequence). With 1 base removed from V and 4 bases from J, the gap between germline ends came to 7 bases. CDR3 loop: CASSLGQVYGYTF. The CDR3 DNA is TGTGCCAGCAGCTTAGGACAGGTCTATGGCTACACCTTC.

This clone appeared a single time. The chain has TRBV6-6 and TRBJ2-6; D not resolved. Trimming shortened V by 5 bases and J by 0 bases, and 5 bases separated the two germline ends. The CDR3 has 14 amino acids. CDR1 and CDR2 (germline): MNHNY, SVGAGI (reference sequence). The CDR3 loop reads CASSLGSGANVLTF. The CDR3, as DNA: TGTGCCAGCAGTCTAGGCTCTGGGGCCAACGTCCTGACTTTC.